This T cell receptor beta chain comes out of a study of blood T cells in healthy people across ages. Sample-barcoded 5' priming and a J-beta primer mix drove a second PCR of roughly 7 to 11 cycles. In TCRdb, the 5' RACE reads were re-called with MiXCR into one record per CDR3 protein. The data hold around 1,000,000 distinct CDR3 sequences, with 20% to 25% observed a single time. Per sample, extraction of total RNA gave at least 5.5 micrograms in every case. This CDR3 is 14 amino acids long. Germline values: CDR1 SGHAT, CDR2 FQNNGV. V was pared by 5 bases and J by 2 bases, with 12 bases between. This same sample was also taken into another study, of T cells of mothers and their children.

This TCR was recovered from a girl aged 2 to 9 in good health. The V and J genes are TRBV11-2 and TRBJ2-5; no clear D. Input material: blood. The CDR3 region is CASSPRFSQETQYF. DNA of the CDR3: TGTGCCAGCAGCCCCCGATTTTCACAAGAGACCCAGTACTTC.